A single T cell receptor (beta chain) is shown here with its context. Its specificity is unknown. The data were obtained in a study of T cells in localized non-small cell lung cancer. The CDR3 loop spans 13 amino acids. Trimming took 7 bases from V and 7 from J; bases not matched to a gene: 9. The germline V gene has CDR1 MGHDK and CDR2 SYGVNS. Sequencing used immunoSEQ multiplex PCR; TCRdb keeps in-frame clones, though not all of them. Found here are around 25,000 clones, approximately 86% of them singletons; the top ten hold around 6.1%. Points from the study as a whole: Clonality peaked in uninvolved adjacent lung rather than tumor.

The material sequenced was peripheral blood, taken before any cancer treatment. This receptor was identified in a male donor aged 60 or over with stage II squamous cell lung carcinoma. The V and J genes are TRBV25-1 and TRBJ2-7; 8 nucleotides align to TRBD1. The DNA for the CDR3 is TGTGCCAGCATTGACAGGGGAGCTGGGGAGCAGTACTTC. Translating it yields CASIDRGAGEQYF.